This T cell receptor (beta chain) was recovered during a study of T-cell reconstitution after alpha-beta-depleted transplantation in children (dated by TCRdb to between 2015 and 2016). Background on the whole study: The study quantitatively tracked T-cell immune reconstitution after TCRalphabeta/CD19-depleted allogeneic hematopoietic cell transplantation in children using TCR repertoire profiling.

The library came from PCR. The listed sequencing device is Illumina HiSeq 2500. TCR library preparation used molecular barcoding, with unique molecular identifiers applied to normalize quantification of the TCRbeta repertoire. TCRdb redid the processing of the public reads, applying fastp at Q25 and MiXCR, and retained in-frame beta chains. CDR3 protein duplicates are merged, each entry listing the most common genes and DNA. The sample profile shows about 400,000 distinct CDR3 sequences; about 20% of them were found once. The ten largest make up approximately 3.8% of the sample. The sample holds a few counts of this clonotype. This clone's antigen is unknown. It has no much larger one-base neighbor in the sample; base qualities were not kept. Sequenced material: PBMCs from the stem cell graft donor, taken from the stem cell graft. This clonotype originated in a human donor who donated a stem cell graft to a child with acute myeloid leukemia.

The nucleotide sequence reads TGTGCCAGCAGCTTCTCGACCGGGACTAGCGGCTACGAGCAGTACTTC. Its coded protein is CASSFSTGTSGYEQYF. This chain is built from TRBV7-9 and TRBJ2-7, with 11 bases aligning to TRBD2. The CDR3 goes from the cysteine to the phenylalanine over 16 residues. The DNA shown is the 48-base CDR3, in frame from base 1. V has 3 bases trimmed and J has 3 bases trimmed; junction bases matching no gene number 7. The germline V gene (reference sequence) supplies CDR1 SEHNR and CDR2 FQNEAQ.